These 17 T cell receptor beta chains were sequenced from one sample in a study of regulatory T cells in long-lasting Graves disease (dated by TCRdb to 2020 to 2022). Per the publication, the time point label means: persistent/refractory GD, antithyroid drugs over 5 years with positive TRAb. RNA was extracted from PBMCs in TRIzol for both TCR sequencing and RNA sequencing. To prepare the library, multiplex PCR was applied. The sequencer listed for this sample is Illumina HiSeq 4000. iRepertoire HTBI primers and Arm-PCR amplification of CDR3 regions were used to construct TCR beta libraries. The public reads were quality trimmed at Q25 with fastp and then assembled into clones with MiXCR by TCRdb, keeping productive beta chains. Each CDR3 protein appears once, grouped with its most common genes and DNA. This sample lists some 430,000 distinct CDR3 sequences; roughly 21% were detected once. Clones ranked in the top ten supply about 7% of the sample.

The sequences come from peripheral blood mononuclear cells (PBMCs), collected when the disease was refractory, from a patient treated with antithyroid drugs. Receptor source: a female donor with Graves disease.

This clonotype was detected a few times. This sequence joins TRBV6-1 and TRBJ1-1; perhaps TRBD1 as D (5 bases). Germline V CDR1 and CDR2: MNHNS, SASEGT. Trimming removed 9 bases from V and 1 base from J, with 9 bases in between. The CDR3 spans 12 residues. CDR3 loop: CASHGGNTEAFF. The CDR3 nucleotides are TGTGCCAGTCACGGGGGGAACACTGAAGCTTTCTTT.

The gene calls are TRBV11-3 and TRBJ2-3; D gene uncertain. V shed 3 bases and J shed 0 bases, with 10 bases lying between them. The CDR3 covers 15 residues. Germline V gives CDR1 SGHNT, CDR2 YENEEA. CDR3 nucleotide sequence: TGTGCCAGCAGCTTCGCTGCAGCTAGCACAGATACGCAGTATTTT. It codes for CASSFAAASTDTQYF.

As concerns this clonotype: Given a much more abundant clone one base away, this may be a read error. The rearrangement links TRBV28 to TRBJ2-7, with D possibly matching TRBD1 (5 bases). The ends were cut back, 3 bases at V and 6 bases at J, with 12 bases in the middle. There are 13 residues in the CDR3. CDR1 and CDR2 (germline): MDHEN, SYDVKM. The CDR3 nucleotides are TGTGCCAGCAGTTTCGGCAGGGCGAGCGAGCAGTACTTC. It encodes CASSFGRASEQYF.

The rearrangement joins TRBV7-8 to TRBJ2-1; 13 bases line up with TRBD2. J lost 9 bases, V lost 0 bases, and 2 bases had no gene match. This CDR3 spans 15 amino acids. Germline V gene data show CDR1 as SGHVS and CDR2 as FQNEAQ. The CDR3 region is CASSLAGLAGSEQFF. CDR3 nucleotide sequence: TGTGCCAGCAGCTTAGCGGGACTAGCGGGATCTGAGCAGTTCTTC.

Ten or more counts support this clonotype. The chain couples TRBV28 to TRBJ2-7, with 10 bases aligning to TRBD1. CDR1 MDHEN and CDR2 SYDVKM come from the germline V gene. After removal of 5 bases from V and 3 bases from J, the junction contained 7 bases not matched to a gene. The CDR3 has 15 residues. DNA for the CDR3: TGTGCCAGCAGTGACGGACAGGGGGGGTTCTACGAGCAGTACTTC. Translated, it gives CASSDGQGGFYEQYF.

V is TRBV5-1 and J is TRBJ1-1; perhaps TRBD1 as D (6 bases). Germline loops: CDR1 SGHRS, CDR2 YFSETQ. This CDR3 has 14 residues. V was trimmed by 0 bases and J by 6 bases, leaving 12 bases between them. CDR3 sequence (DNA): TGCGCCAGCAGCTTGGAAGGGGGTATCGCTGAAGCTTTCTTT. Its translation is CASSLEGGIAEAFF.

The gene calls are TRBV27 and TRBJ1-5, with D possibly being TRBD1 (6 bases). The CDR3 consists of 14 residues. The ends were cut back, 4 bases at V and 4 bases at J, with 11 bases in the middle. Germline V gives CDR1 MNHEY, CDR2 SMNVEV (reference sequence). Here the CDR3 DNA reads TGTGCCAGCAGTTCCGGACAGCTTAATCAGCCCCAGCATTTT. The encoded protein is CASSSGQLNQPQHF.

This clonotype was seen ten or more times. The chain is built from TRBV20-1 and TRBJ1-4; 10 bases line up with TRBD1. Germline loops: CDR1 DFQATT, CDR2 SNEGSKA (reference sequence). The ends lost 6 bases at V and 6 bases at J; junction bases unmatched: 7. The CDR3 consists of 14 residues. CDR3 bases: TGCAGTGCGATGACAGGGGGCAGTGATGAAAAACTGTTTTTT. Translating it yields CSAMTGGSDEKLFF.

This chain links TRBV19 with TRBJ1-2; no definite D call. V lost 7 bases to trimming and J lost 1 base, with 16 bases between them. This CDR3 contains 15 residues. In germline, CDR1 is LNHDA, CDR2 SQIVND (reference sequence). CDR3 nucleotides: TGTGCCAGTACCCCCATCTCAACAGATAACTATGGCTACACCTTC. It is translated as CASTPISTDNYGYTF.

This clonotype was detected ten times or more. This chain links TRBV20-1 with TRBJ2-7; D gene unclear. This CDR3 contains 12 residues. Between the trimmed V and J ends, which lost 5 bases and 3 bases, there was a span of 11 bases. CDR1 and CDR2 (germline): DFQATT, SNEGSKA (reference sequence). CDR3 in amino acids: CSAALQSYEQYF. The CDR3 coding sequence is TGCAGTGCTGCACTTCAAAGCTACGAGCAGTACTTC.

This chain links TRBV19 with TRBJ2-7, with 7 bases aligning to TRBD1. Per germline, CDR1 LNHDA and CDR2 SQIVND (reference sequence). The V gene end was trimmed by 2 bases and the J gene end by 6 bases; junction bases not matched to a gene: 13. The CDR3 extends over 16 amino acids. The CDR3 DNA reads as TGTGCCAGTAGTATAACCGGGACAGACACAAGCGTCGAGCAGTACTTC. Its protein product is CASSITGTDTSVEQYF.

The rearrangement links TRBV20-1 to TRBJ2-7; 10 bases are a match to TRBD2. This CDR3 comprises 16 residues. The V gene end was trimmed by 3 bases and the J gene end by 3 bases; junction bases not matched to a gene: 11. Per the germline V gene, CDR1 is DFQATT and CDR2 is SNEGSKA (reference sequence). CDR3 region: CSASTSGKPSLYEQYF. In nucleotides, the CDR3 is TGCAGTGCTAGTACTAGCGGGAAGCCTTCCCTCTACGAGCAGTACTTC.

This clonotype was found many times. This chain joins TRBV12-3 or TRBV12-4 and TRBJ1-2; 7 bases line up with TRBD1. CDR3 size: 13 residues. Trimming cost V 5 bases and J 8 bases; bases outside gene matches: 8. The CDR3 coding sequence is TGTGCCAGCAGTACCTTGACAGGGAACGGCTACACCTTC. It codes for CASSTLTGNGYTF.

The CDR3 is CAWRAGIANTEAFF. CDR3 coding DNA: TGTGCCTGGAGGGCAGGGATTGCGAACACTGAAGCTTTCTTT. The rearrangement links TRBV30 to TRBJ1-1, with a possible D match to TRBD1 (5 bases). The CDR3 runs to 14 residues. Trimming cost V 3 bases and J 1 base, with 12 bases left between them. Germline V CDR1 and CDR2: GTSNPN, SVGIG (reference sequence). Full variable domain (missing parts from reference TRBV30 and TRBJ1-1): SQTIHQWPATLVQPVGSPLSLECTVEGTSNPNLYWYRQAAGRGLQLLFYSVGIGQISSEVPQNLSASRPQDRQFILSSKKLLLSDSGFYLCAWRAGIANTEAFFGQGTRLTVV.

On this clonotype: A far larger clone is one nucleotide away, so this likely arose from a read error. The rearrangement joins TRBV6-1 to TRBJ1-2, with TRBD1 identical over 8 bases. This CDR3 has 14 residues. V shed 5 bases, J shed 2 bases, and the junction held 4 bases outside the gene matches. In germline, CDR1 is MNHNS, CDR2 SASEGT. CDR3 nucleotide sequence: TGTGCCAGCAGTCCGAGACAGGGGAACTATGGCTACACCTTC. Translation: CASSPRQGNYGYTF.

The chain joins TRBV20-1 to TRBJ2-7; 11 bases are shared with TRBD2. J was trimmed by 2 bases and V by 3 bases; bases with no gene match: 6. This CDR3 has 15 residues. Germline CDR1 and CDR2: DFQATT and SNEGSKA (reference sequence). CDR3 bases: TGCAGTGCTAGTCACCCGACTAGCGGGGCCTACGAGCAGTACTTC. Its protein product is CSASHPTSGAYEQYF.

About this clonotype: With a much larger clone just one base away, this may be a read error. This chain connects TRBV24-1 to TRBJ2-5; 9 bases line up with TRBD1. In germline, CDR1 is KGHDR, CDR2 SFDVKD. J lost 4 bases, V lost 2 bases, and 7 bases had no gene match. The CDR3 has 16 residues. The CDR3 coding sequence is TGTGCCACCAGTGATTGTGGGACAGGGAAAAGAGAGACCCAGTACTTC. Translated: CATSDCGTGKRETQYF.